Listed here are 8 T cell receptor beta chains from one sample, sequenced in a study of CD8+ T cells in alopecia areata. Treatment here: oral pan-JAK inhibitor, 5-10 mg twice daily. Following RNA extraction, reverse transcription yielded cDNA that acted as the sequencing template. Sequenced by immunoSEQ multiplex PCR; TCRdb stores in-frame clones only, minus some. The sample comprises hundreds of thousands of clones, over 45% of which are singletons, and roughly 0.93% rests with the top ten. The input for sequencing was CD4+ T cells sorted from blood, taken between weeks 51 and 54, from a patient treated with tofacitinib. These receptors all come from a human donor with alopecia areata.

The chain combines TRBV9 with TRBJ1-2; D ambiguous. CDR3 size: 14 residues. Trimming left V 0 bases short and J 6 bases short, with 12 bases between. The V gene's germline CDR1 is SGDLS and CDR2 YYNGEE. The CDR3 is CASSVGSLADGYTF. As DNA, the CDR3 is TGTGCCAGCAGCGTAGGCTCGTTGGCGGATGGCTACACCTTC.

The rearrangement uses TRBV5-1 and TRBJ2-2; TRBD1 matches 7 bases. Germline CDR1 is SGHRS and CDR2 is YFSETQ. CDR3 length: 16 amino acids. The V gene end was trimmed by 2 bases and the J gene end by 1 base; junction bases not matched to a gene: 5. CDR3 amino acids: CASSFAGTENTGELFF. CDR3 DNA: TGCGCCAGCAGCTTTGCCGGGACAGAGAACACCGGGGAGCTGTTTTTT.

The chain uses TRBV11-2 and TRBJ2-3; 11 nucleotides line up with TRBD2. With 3 bases clipped from V and 0 bases from J, the junction kept 2 bases outside the gene matches. The germline CDR1 and CDR2 sequences are SGHAT and FQNNGV. CDR3 length equals 16 residues. In DNA, the CDR3 is TGTGCCAGCAGCTTCACTAGCGGGGGAAGCACAGATACGCAGTATTTT. It codes for CASSFTSGGSTDTQYF.

The V gene is TRBV2, the J gene TRBJ1-6, with no clear D. V lost 4 bases and J lost 6, with 7 bases in between. The germline CDR1 and CDR2 sequences are SNHLY and FYNNEI. This CDR3 has 13 residues. As DNA, the CDR3 is TGTGCCAGCAGTGTGGAATCTAATTCACCCCTCCACTTT. Its protein is CASSVESNSPLHF.

V and J are TRBV2 and TRBJ1-1, with D perhaps TRBD1 (5 bases). Looked up from germline, CDR1 is SNHLY and CDR2 is FYNNEI. Trimming left V 4 bases short and J 3 bases short, with 9 bases between. This CDR3 spans 13 amino acids. Written as DNA, the CDR3 is TGTGCCAGCAGTGTGCGCAGGGACACTGAAGCTTTCTTT. It codes for CASSVRRDTEAFF. The complete variable domain, with remaining parts taken from reference TRBV2 and TRBJ1-1, reads EPEVTQTPSHQVTQMGQEVILRCVPISNHLYFYWYRQILGQKVEFLVSFYNNEISEKSEIFDDQFSVERPDGSNFTLKIRSTKLEDSAMYFCASSVRRDTEAFFGQGTRLTVV.

The V gene is TRBV7-8, the J gene TRBJ2-2; D is undetermined. The CDR3 sequence is 14 residues long. From germline, CDR1 is SGHVS and CDR2 FQNEAQ. The V end lost 5 bases, the J end lost 3 bases, and 10 bases lay between the germline ends. The CDR3 nucleotides are TGTGCCAGCAGCCCCTGGACCCACACCGGGGAGCTGTTTTTT. Its translation is CASSPWTHTGELFF.

This rearrangement joins TRBV4-1 to TRBJ1-2; 10 bases are shared with TRBD1. The V gene's germline CDR1 is MGHRA and CDR2 YSYEKL. The V segment lost 9 bases and the J segment 8 bases; nucleotides outside the gene matches: 9. The CDR3 has 13 residues. CDR3 nucleotides: TGCGCCAGTACTCAGGGGACAGGGGACGGCTACACCTTC. As protein: CASTQGTGDGYTF.

This chain connects TRBV4-2 to TRBJ2-2, with a tentative D call TRBD2 (5 bases). Trimming removed 4 bases from V and 0 bases from J, with 6 bases in between. Germline V lookup: CDR1 LGHNA, CDR2 YNFKEQ. The CDR3 totals 14 residues. CDR3 DNA sequence: TGTGCCAGCAGCCGGGAGTCGAACACCGGGGAGCTGTTTTTT. It is translated as CASSRESNTGELFF.